This T cell receptor (beta chain) appears in the sequencing data of a study of T cell responses to AZD1222 COVID-19 vaccine. Germline lookup yields CDR1 GTSNPN and CDR2 SVGIG (reference sequence). The CDR3 is 12 amino acids. Trimming pared 5 bases from V and 4 bases from J, leaving 8 bases between. Some clones are missing from TCRdb's copy, which holds only in-frame ones; the method was immunoSEQ multiplex PCR. The data show around 75,000 clones, roughly 84% seen once. The receptor was derived from an adult in good health. V is TRBV30 and J is TRBJ1-4, with unresolved D. This specimen consisted of peripheral blood, obtained on day 0 of AZD1222 vaccination. The CDR3 region is CAWGQNNEKLFF. In DNA form, the CDR3 reads TGTGCCTGGGGGCAGAATAATGAAAAACTGTTTTTT. The complete variable domain, with remaining parts taken from reference TRBV30 and TRBJ1-4, reads SQTIHQWPATLVQPVGSPLSLECTVEGTSNPNLYWYRQAAGRGLQLLFYSVGIGQISSEVPQNLSASRPQDRQFILSSKKLLLSDSGFYLCAWGQNNEKLFFGSGTQLSVL.